These 13 T cell receptor beta chains were all obtained from the same sample, sequenced in a study of cytomegalovirus exposure and HLA in healthy donors. The PCR used 60 Vbeta and 13 Jbeta primers. Assay: immunoSEQ multiplex PCR; the TCRdb copy retains only in-frame clones and omits some. The sample includes about 97,000 clones, 79% of them seen just once. Material: PBMCs. The origin of the receptors is a male donor in good health and CMV-seropositive.

This clone was detected only a few times. J is TRBJ2-2 and V is TRBV6-1, with D possibly TRBD1 on 5 matching bases. Germline V gives CDR1 MNHNS, CDR2 SASEGT. V gave up 4 bases and J gave up 4 bases, with 7 bases separating them. This CDR3 has 13 amino acids. The CDR3 coding sequence is TGTGCCAGCAGTGGACAGTCCACCGGGGAGCTGTTTTTT. Translated: CASSGQSTGELFF.

This rearrangement joins TRBV30 to TRBJ1-6; 7 bases match TRBD1. From germline, CDR1 is GTSNPN and CDR2 SVGIG (reference sequence). V trimming: 3 bases; J trimming: 3 bases; junction bases outside the gene matches: 8. The CDR3 runs 16 residues. In nucleotides, the CDR3 is TGTGCCTGGAGCTACCAACAGGGGATCTATAATTCACCCCTCCACTTT. Its protein product is CAWSYQQGIYNSPLHF.

The rearrangement joins TRBV7-9 to TRBJ2-1, with TRBD2 identical over 11 bases. This CDR3 spans 16 amino acids. Trimming removed 5 bases from V and 4 bases from J; junction bases left unmatched: 7. The V gene's germline CDR1 is SEHNR and CDR2 FQNEAQ (reference sequence). The CDR3 sequence: CASSRIAGGPYNEQFF. In DNA, the CDR3 is TGTGCCAGCAGCCGTATAGCGGGGGGGCCGTACAATGAGCAGTTCTTC.

V and J are TRBV10-3 and TRBJ1-2, with a tentative D call TRBD1 (6 bases). With 6 bases removed from V and 2 bases from J, the gap between germline ends came to 10 bases. Germline V gives CDR1 ENHRY, CDR2 SYGVKD. This CDR3 comprises 13 residues. CDR3 loop: CAISRTANYGYTF. CDR3 DNA: TGTGCCATCAGCCGGACAGCCAACTATGGCTACACCTTC.

The chain is built from TRBV10-3 and TRBJ2-4; possible D gene TRBD2, 6 bases. The CDR3 runs to 14 residues. Germline CDR1 is ENHRY and CDR2 is SYGVKD. V lost 0 bases, J lost 11 bases, and 14 bases lay in between. In nucleotides, the CDR3 is TGTGCCATCAGTGAGTCGGAGGGGATTGGGCTTCAGTACTTC. Protein product: CAISESEGIGLQYF.

The rearrangement joins TRBV6-5 to TRBJ2-7; no definite D call. The CDR3 totals 11 residues. Germline loops: CDR1 MNHEY, CDR2 SVGAGI. Trimming removed 5 bases at V and 4 bases at J, with 6 bases between. The DNA for the CDR3 is TGTGCCAGCAGTGACATTTACGAGCAGTACTTC. Protein product: CASSDIYEQYF.

The rearrangement links TRBV29-1 to TRBJ1-1; D uncertain. V was clipped by 4 bases and J by 1 base, with 13 bases between them. CDR3 length: 14 residues. Germline V lookup: CDR1 SQVTM, CDR2 ANQGSEA. The CDR3 region is CSVGWQVSNTEAFF. The CDR3 DNA is TGCAGCGTTGGATGGCAGGTGTCGAACACTGAAGCTTTCTTT.

Points on this clone: The junction departs from the called germline gene at one end, perhaps through a read error. The CDR3 region has the DNA TGTTCCAGCAGCGATATCCGAGGGAGGAACACTGAAGCTTTCTTT. Encoded protein: CSSSDIRGRNTEAFF. The chain links TRBV7-9 to TRBJ1-1; D gene unclear. CDR3 length: 15 amino acids. Germline loops: CDR1 SEHNR, CDR2 FQNEAQ (reference sequence).

V usage is TRBV5-1 and J usage is TRBJ2-7; perhaps TRBD1 as D (6 bases). The CDR3 contains 15 residues. V lost 1 base and J 3 bases, leaving 14 bases between the germline ends. Germline V gene sequence: CDR1 SGHRS, CDR2 YFSETQ. DNA of the CDR3: TGCGCCAGCAGCTTGACCACGACAGGTGACTACGAGCAGTACTTC. This encodes CASSLTTTGDYEQYF.

This sequence joins TRBV6-1 and TRBJ2-2; 10 bases agree with TRBD2. CDR3 size: 16 residues. The trim removed 3 bases at V and 4 bases at J, leaving 5 bases unmatched. CDR1 and CDR2 from the germline V gene are MNHNS and SASEGT. CDR3 loop: CASSELAGVVTGELFF. The DNA of the CDR3 is TGTGCCAGCAGTGAGCTAGCGGGGGTTGTCACCGGGGAGCTGTTTTTT.

The CDR3 protein is CASSVDFPSTDTQYF. In nucleotides, the CDR3 is TGTGCCAGCAGCGTAGATTTTCCTAGCACAGATACGCAGTATTTT. The gene calls are TRBV9 and TRBJ2-3; the D is unclear. V shed 0 bases and J shed 0 bases, with 8 bases lying between them. The CDR3 has 15 amino acids. Germline V gene lookup returns CDR1 SGDLS and CDR2 YYNGEE.

This chain joins TRBV5-1 and TRBJ2-2; maybe TRBD2 (5 bases). V was clipped by 1 base and J by 2 bases, with 9 bases between them. CDR3 length: 15 residues. CDR1 and CDR2 (germline): SGHRS, YFSETQ. CDR3 sequence (DNA): TGCGCCAGCAGCTTGCTCGGGGTTAACACCGGGGAGCTGTTTTTT. Protein product: CASSLLGVNTGELFF. The full variable domain, with the rest looked up from reference TRBV5-1 and TRBJ2-2, is KAGVTQTPRYLIKTRGQQVTLSCSPISGHRSVSWYQQTPGQGLQFLFEYFSETQRNKGNFPGRFSGRQFSNSRSEMNVSTLELGDSALYLCASSLLGVNTGELFFGEGSRLTVL.

The chain carries TRBV6-5 and TRBJ2-4; perhaps TRBD2 as D (5 bases). Trimming took off 6 bases at V and 6 bases at J, with 15 bases between the two ends. The germline V gene has CDR1 MNHEY and CDR2 SVGAGI. This CDR3 region has 14 residues. The CDR3 coding sequence is TGTGCCAGCAGCCAAGGAGAAGGGAGAAACATTCAGTACTTC. It codes for CASSQGEGRNIQYF.